This paragraph covers one TCR beta chain sequence. TCRdb ran MiXCR on the 5' RACE reads and lists one entry per CDR3 protein. The sample records 25,000 to 30,000 distinct CDR3 sequences, 5% to 6.5% being singletons. The sample belongs to a study of early T cells in non-severe SARS-CoV-2 infection. This CDR3 contains 18 residues. V lost 0 bases to trimming and J lost 4 bases; unmatched junction nucleotides: 7. Germline CDR1 and CDR2: MNHEY and SVGAGI. The sample consisted of whole blood, taken at baseline. The origin of this receptor is an adult who was a healthcare worker with PCR-confirmed SARS-CoV-2 infection or an uninfected control (not recorded which). The rearrangement links TRBV6-5 to TRBJ2-5; 14 nucleotides align to TRBD2. The CDR3 here is CASSYSMAGTSGRETQYF. The CDR3 DNA reads TGTGCCAGCAGTTACTCGATGGCCGGGACTAGCGGGAGAGAGACCCAGTACTTC.